Shown below are 14 T cell receptor beta chains from a single sample sequenced in a study of cytomegalovirus exposure and HLA in healthy donors. Use of 60 Vbeta and 13 Jbeta primers characterized the PCR. TCRdb keeps only in-frame clones here, not all; method: immunoSEQ multiplex PCR. The sample's table shows around 30,000 clones. The source material was PBMCs. These receptors originate from a man aged 30 to 45 in good health and CMV-seronegative.

The chain is built from TRBV5-6 and TRBJ1-6, with a tentative D call TRBD1 (5 bases). The CDR3 runs to 14 residues. CDR1 and CDR2 from the germline V gene are SGHDT and YYEEEE. V was cut by 6 bases and J by 9 bases, with 16 bases left in between. The CDR3 coding sequence is TGTGCCAGCAACGGGCCCGGGGGGTTTTCACCCCTCCACTTT. Residues: CASNGPGGFSPLHF. The full variable domain, with the rest looked up from reference TRBV5-6 and TRBJ1-6, is DAGVTQSPTHLIKTRGQQVTLRCSPKSGHDTVSWYQQALGQGPQFIFQYYEEEERQRGNFPDRFSGHQFPNYSSELNVNALLLGDSALYLCASNGPGGFSPLHFGNGTRLTVT.

V gene TRBV5-1 combines with J gene TRBJ2-2; 11 bases line up with TRBD2. In germline, CDR1 is SGHRS, CDR2 YFSETQ. The CDR3 consists of 17 residues. The V segment lost 0 bases and the J segment 5 bases; nucleotides outside the gene matches: 6. The CDR3 nucleotides are TGCGCCAGCAGCTTGGGGCTAGCGGGAGGTCGAACCGGGGAGCTGTTTTTT. It translates to CASSLGLAGGRTGELFF.

This chain uses TRBV28 with TRBJ1-4; 9 nucleotides align to TRBD1. Germline-derived CDR1 and CDR2 are MDHEN and SYDVKM. V lost 6 bases and J lost 8; bases outside the gene matches: 25. The CDR3 runs to 20 residues. The CDR3 DNA reads TGTGCCAGCAGGGTATCATGGGACAGGGCCGAGGGCTTTAATCCCGAAAAACTGTTTTTT. Translated, it gives CASRVSWDRAEGFNPEKLFF.

V and J are TRBV30 and TRBJ1-1; TRBD1 matches 7 bases. The germline V gene encodes CDR1 GTSNPN and CDR2 SVGIG (reference sequence). V lost 2 bases, J lost 3 bases, and 3 bases stayed unmatched. CDR3 length equals 13 residues. CDR3 nucleotide sequence: TGTGCCTGGAGTCCAGGGGGTTACACTGAAGCTTTCTTT. Residues: CAWSPGGYTEAFF. The whole variable domain, remainder taken from reference TRBV30 and TRBJ1-1, is SQTIHQWPATLVQPVGSPLSLECTVEGTSNPNLYWYRQAAGRGLQLLFYSVGIGQISSEVPQNLSASRPQDRQFILSSKKLLLSDSGFYLCAWSPGGYTEAFFGQGTRLTVV.

The rearrangement links TRBV28 to TRBJ2-1; the match to TRBD2 covers 7 bases. Losses at the gene ends were 7 bases for V and 5 bases for J; bases not matched to a gene: 5. The CDR3 totals 13 residues. CDR1 and CDR2 (germline): MDHEN, SYDVKM. CDR3 loop: CASNWEGHNEQFF. The CDR3 DNA follows: TGTGCCAGCAATTGGGAGGGTCACAATGAGCAGTTCTTC.

V is TRBV7-9 and J is TRBJ1-5; D may be TRBD1 (5 bases). The germline V gene encodes CDR1 SEHNR and CDR2 FQNEAQ (reference sequence). V lost 1 base, J lost 6 bases, and 10 bases lay in between. The CDR3 consists of 14 residues. In DNA, the CDR3 is TGTGCCAGCAGCTTAGGGGGCAGAACTCAGCCCCAGCATTTT. Its protein is CASSLGGRTQPQHF. Full variable domain (remainder filled in from reference TRBV7-9 and TRBJ1-5): DTGVSQNPRHKITKRGQNVTFRCDPISEHNRLYWYRQTLGQGPEFLTYFQNEAQLEKSRLLSDRFSAERPKGSFSTLEIQRTEQGDSAMYLCASSLGGRTQPQHFGDGTRLSIL.

The chain joins TRBV11-3 to TRBJ2-1; 7 nucleotides agree with TRBD1. The germline gives CDR1 SGHNT, CDR2 YENEEA. The CDR3 totals 14 residues. The V and J ends lost 5 bases and 10 bases, in that order; junction bases with no gene match: 11. CDR3 nucleotide sequence: TGTGCCAGCAGCGGGGACAGCTCCTGGGAAGAGCAGTTCTTC. Protein product: CASSGDSSWEEQFF.

This clone is medium-sized by frequency. The V and J genes are TRBV10-3 and TRBJ1-1; D not certain. The V and J ends lost 8 bases and 3 bases respectively, with 13 bases between them. The CDR3 has 13 residues. Germline V gene sequence: CDR1 ENHRY, CDR2 SYGVKD. In nucleotides, the CDR3 is TGTGCCATCTCAGGTAGTCTGGACACTGAAGCTTTCTTT. Translation: CAISGSLDTEAFF.

The V gene is TRBV5-1, the J gene TRBJ2-7, with TRBD1 matching over 9 bases. The CDR3 is made up of 14 amino acids. J lost 4 bases, V lost 3 bases, and 5 bases had no gene match. Germline values: CDR1 SGHRS, CDR2 YFSETQ. The CDR3 nucleotides are TGCGCCAGCAGCTCGGGACAGGGCAGTTACGAGCAGTACTTC. This codes for CASSSGQGSYEQYF.

The rearrangement uses TRBV5-6 and TRBJ2-7, with TRBD1 identical over 8 bases. J gave up 4 bases and V 4 bases, and 19 bases lay outside the gene matches. Germline CDR1 SGHDT, CDR2 YYEEEE. The CDR3 sequence is 18 residues long. The CDR3 coding sequence is TGTGCCAGCAGCGCGACTTTCGTTTGGGACAGGCTTCTTTACGAGCAGTACTTC. Encoded protein: CASSATFVWDRLLYEQYF.

J is TRBJ2-1 and V is TRBV6-5; D perhaps matches TRBD1 (5 bases). CDR1 and CDR2 (germline): MNHEY, SVGAGI. The V and J ends lost 5 bases and 6 bases respectively, with 11 bases between them. CDR3 length: 13 amino acids. The CDR3 reads CASSTGWINEQFF. The CDR3 DNA reads TGTGCCAGCAGTACAGGATGGATCAATGAGCAGTTCTTC.

CDR3 region: CSVGQGVGTEAFF. Here the CDR3 DNA reads TGCAGCGTAGGACAGGGGGTCGGGACTGAAGCTTTCTTT. The V call is TRBV29-1, the J call TRBJ1-1; TRBD1 matches 10 bases. From germline, CDR1 is SQVTM and CDR2 ANQGSEA. The CDR3 has 13 residues. Unmatched junction bases numbered 6, after V lost 6 bases and J lost 5 bases.

J is TRBJ1-4 and V is TRBV6-1; 10 nucleotides align to TRBD1. The CDR3 has 14 residues. V dropped 6 bases and J dropped 8; count of bases not matched to a gene: 6. The germline CDR1 and CDR2 sequences are MNHNS and SASEGT. The CDR3 DNA reads TGTGCCAGCAGCGACAGGGGGCTTCAGGAAAAACTGTTTTTT. It is translated as CASSDRGLQEKLFF.

V and J are TRBV4-3 and TRBJ1-6, with unresolved D. Between the trimmed V and J ends, which lost 0 bases and 0 bases, there was a span of 9 bases. The CDR3 extends over 17 amino acids. Germline V lookup: CDR1 LGHNA, CDR2 YSLEER. CDR3 DNA sequence: TGCGCCAGCAGCCAAGACAGTGGGAGCTCCTATAATTCACCCCTCCACTTT. It codes for CASSQDSGSSYNSPLHF.